This TCR beta chain stems from a study of T cells in Graves' hyperthyroidism and ophthalmopathy. About the research overall: At initial diagnosis, before any treatment had begun, peripheral blood was obtained. General study findings and limits: The model predicted ophthalmopathy a median roughly six months before onset.

It was RNA transcripts that yielded the amplified TCR beta CDR3 regions. Carried out on the TCR CDR3, a first-round RT-PCR used the HTBI primer set. TCRdb recomputed calls from the multiplex PCR reads with MiXCR, one row per CDR3 protein. The sample contains approximately 420,000 distinct CDR3 sequences, roughly 15% of which appear only once. The ends were cut back, 1 base at V and 0 bases at J, with 8 bases in the middle. CDR1 SNHLY and CDR2 FYNNEI come from the germline V gene. The CDR3 is made up of 15 amino acids. This clonotype was found many times. Antigen: not known. The chain uses TRBV2 and TRBJ2-3; D unclear. The source is a woman between 18 and 29 years old with Graves' hyperthyroidism. The specimen sequenced was blood. This CDR3 is CASSEEGSSTDTQYF. The CDR3 region has the DNA TGTGCCAGCAGTGAAGAGGGCAGTAGCACAGATACGCAGTATTTT.